Each of the 20 T cell receptor beta chains below was sequenced from the same sample in a study of CD8 T cells in Susac syndrome. Random hexamers were used to reverse transcribe 0.5 to 1 ug of RNA. TCRdb recomputed calls from the immunoSEQ multiplex PCR reads with MiXCR, one row per CDR3 protein. The profile shows some 140,000 distinct CDR3 sequences, 95% of them singletons. The sample was CD8+ T cells from PBMCs. The receptors were sampled from a human donor with Susac syndrome.

The chain uses TRBV7-2 and TRBJ2-7; 10 bases are shared with TRBD2. CDR1 SGHTA and CDR2 FQGNSA come from the germline V gene. The CDR3 has 16 residues. V lost 1 base and J lost 1; bases outside the gene matches: 4. CDR3 region: CASSLGTSGLSYEQYF. The DNA of the CDR3 is TGTGCCAGCAGCTTAGGGACTAGCGGATTATCCTACGAGCAGTACTTC.

This clonotype came up once. This chain links TRBV7-2 with TRBJ2-5, with 8 bases that match TRBD2. This CDR3 region has 16 residues. In germline, CDR1 is SGHTA, CDR2 FQGNSA. V gave up 4 bases and J gave up 4 bases; unmatched junction bases: 11. The CDR3 loop is CASSSTGSGSRETQYF. The CDR3 DNA follows: TGTGCCAGCAGCTCAACGGGGAGCGGGAGTCGAGAGACCCAGTACTTC.

This chain joins TRBV6-5 and TRBJ2-5; 8 bases fit TRBD1. J was trimmed by 10 bases and V by 2 bases; bases with no gene match: 6. This CDR3 contains 13 residues. Germline V CDR1 and CDR2: MNHEY, SVGAGI. CDR3 protein: CASSYGTGKDQYF. CDR3 DNA: TGTGCCAGCAGTTACGGGACAGGAAAGGACCAGTACTTC.

V usage is TRBV20-1 and J usage is TRBJ2-2, with TRBD1 as a possible D gene (5 bases). The CDR3 length is 13 residues. The V end lost 6 bases, the J end lost 4 bases, and 12 bases lay between the germline ends. Germline loops: CDR1 DFQATT, CDR2 SNEGSKA (reference sequence). CDR3 in DNA: TGCAGTGCAGAGACAGAGCCCACCGGGGAGCTGTTTTTT. This translates into CSAETEPTGELFF.

V gene TRBV5-6 combines with J gene TRBJ1-2; maybe TRBD1 (5 bases). Germline V lookup: CDR1 SGHDT, CDR2 YYEEEE. This CDR3 has 14 amino acids. V lost 0 bases and J 3 bases, leaving 9 bases between the germline ends. The CDR3, as DNA: TGTGCCAGCAGCTTGGGCAGGGTGGACTATGGCTACACCTTC. Translated: CASSLGRVDYGYTF.

The V and J genes are TRBV7-9 and TRBJ2-2, with a weak D call TRBD1 (6 bases). V was trimmed by 5 bases and J by 3 bases, leaving 13 bases between them. The CDR3 sequence is 15 residues long. The germline V gene has CDR1 SEHNR and CDR2 FQNEAQ (reference sequence). The CDR3 region is CASSNQDSYTGELFF. The CDR3 nucleotides are TGTGCCAGCAGCAACCAGGACAGCTACACCGGGGAGCTGTTTTTT.

This clonotype appeared once. The chain combines TRBV10-2 with TRBJ2-1; D gene unclear. Deletions cut 3 bases from V and 4 bases from J, with 7 bases between. The germline V gene encodes CDR1 WSHSY and CDR2 SAAADI. The CDR3 sequence is 13 residues long. CDR3 bases: TGCGCCAGCAGTGAACAGCTTTACAATGAGCAGTTCTTC. This sequence encodes CASSEQLYNEQFF.

The chain carries TRBV27 and TRBJ2-1, with no clear D. The CDR3 contains 15 residues. Trimming pared 2 bases from V and 2 bases from J, leaving 10 bases between. Germline V CDR1 and CDR2: MNHEY, SMNVEV (reference sequence). Here the CDR3 DNA reads TGTGCCAGCAGTTTAAGGGTTCCGGCCTACAATGAGCAGTTCTTC. Its translation is CASSLRVPAYNEQFF.

CDR3 bases: TGTGCCAGCAGCTTATCGTACCCCGGGACTAGCGCGAGGGGGGCCGGGGAGCTGTTTTTT. Translated, it gives CASSLSYPGTSARGAGELFF. The chain is built from TRBV7-8 and TRBJ2-2; TRBD2 aligns across 10 bases. The V gene end was trimmed by 2 bases and the J gene end by 6 bases; junction bases not matched to a gene: 18. The CDR3 is made up of 20 amino acids. The germline gives CDR1 SGHVS, CDR2 FQNEAQ.

This clonotype was picked up one time. The chain links TRBV11-2 to TRBJ2-3, with 12 nucleotides matching TRBD2. Germline loops: CDR1 SGHAT, CDR2 FQNNGV. With V trimmed by 4 bases and J by 3 bases, 8 bases remained unmatched. The CDR3 covers 17 residues. For the CDR3, the DNA is TGTGCCAGCAGCTCGTTACTAGCGGGAGGTAGTACAGATACGCAGTATTTT. Translated: CASSSLLAGGSTDTQYF.

The chain links TRBV18 to TRBJ1-5; no firm D call. Germline V gene data show CDR1 as KGHSH and CDR2 as LQKENI. The V gene lost 0 bases and the J gene lost 4 bases, with 7 bases spanning the gap. The CDR3 runs 14 residues. For the CDR3, the DNA is TGTGCCAGCTCACCACCTCCGGGGAATCAGCCCCAGCATTTT. Protein sequence: CASSPPPGNQPQHF.

This chain joins TRBV27 and TRBJ2-7; 11 nucleotides match TRBD2. J gave up 7 bases and V 3 bases, and 5 bases lay outside the gene matches. The germline V gene encodes CDR1 MNHEY and CDR2 SMNVEV (reference sequence). CDR3 size: 14 residues. The chain's CDR3 is CASSFGLAGGEQYF. For the CDR3, the DNA is TGTGCCAGCAGTTTCGGGCTAGCGGGAGGAGAGCAGTACTTC.

The gene calls are TRBV11-3 and TRBJ2-3; D is unclear. The CDR3 spans 14 residues. V gave up 5 bases and J gave up 0 bases, with 9 bases separating them. The germline CDR1 and CDR2 sequences are SGHNT and YENEEA. CDR3 sequence: CASSPPRSTDTQYF. Here the CDR3 DNA reads TGTGCCAGCAGCCCCCCCAGGAGCACAGATACGCAGTATTTT.

V and J are TRBV7-2 and TRBJ1-4, with a tentative D call TRBD1 (5 bases). Germline values: CDR1 SGHTA, CDR2 FQGNSA. The CDR3 sequence is 15 residues long. Trimming left V 11 bases short and J 3 bases short, with 19 bases between. In DNA, the CDR3 is TGTGCCGTACATCGTTCGTGGGGCTCTAATGAAAAACTGTTTTTT. This codes for CAVHRSWGSNEKLFF.

The V and J genes are TRBV9 and TRBJ2-5; 9 bases align to TRBD2. CDR1 and CDR2 from the germline V gene are SGDLS and YYNGEE. The ends lost 4 bases at V and 5 bases at J; junction bases unmatched: 12. This CDR3 spans 16 amino acids. CDR3 sequence (DNA): TGTGCCAGCAGCCTGGGGGCTAGCGGGGCGGGGGAGACCCAGTACTTC. It is translated as CASSLGASGAGETQYF.

The J gene is TRBJ2-6, the V gene TRBV29-1, with D possibly being TRBD1 (5 bases). CDR1 and CDR2 from the germline V gene are SQVTM and ANQGSEA. V shed 6 bases and J shed 0 bases, with 12 bases lying between them. This CDR3 has 15 amino acids. The CDR3 here is CSVVKGNSGANVLTF. The CDR3 nucleotides are TGCAGCGTAGTCAAGGGGAACTCTGGGGCCAACGTCCTGACTTTC.

The genes are TRBV25-1 and TRBJ1-1; D might be TRBD1 (5 bases). CDR3 length equals 13 residues. V dropped 8 bases and J dropped 3 bases, with 13 bases sitting between them. CDR1 is MGHDK and CDR2 is SYGVNS in the germline V gene. In DNA form, the CDR3 reads TGTGCCAGCCTGGGGGAGGGACACACTGAAGCTTTCTTT. Protein: CASLGEGHTEAFF.

This chain connects TRBV9 to TRBJ2-1, with 15 nucleotides matching TRBD2. Per the germline V gene, CDR1 is SGDLS and CDR2 is YYNGEE. After removal of 4 bases from V and 4 bases from J, the junction contained 6 bases not matched to a gene. CDR3 length: 17 amino acids. The CDR3 bases are TGTGCCAGCAGCCCCTCCGGGACTAGCGGGGGGTACAATGAGCAGTTCTTC. Translating it yields CASSPSGTSGGYNEQFF.

V and J are TRBV13 and TRBJ1-5, with 7 bases aligning to TRBD1. With V trimmed by 7 bases and J by 6 bases, 9 bases remained unmatched. Germline values: CDR1 PRHDT, CDR2 FYEKMQ (reference sequence). This CDR3 comprises 14 residues. The CDR3 DNA reads as TGTGCCAGCACAATCGAGGGGGCGGGTCAGCCCCAGCATTTT. Amino acids: CASTIEGAGQPQHF.

The chain uses TRBV6-5 and TRBJ2-7; 8 nucleotides agree with TRBD2. Germline V gene sequence: CDR1 MNHEY, CDR2 SVGAGI. The V and J ends lost 7 bases and 6 bases, in that order; junction bases with no gene match: 5. This CDR3 is built from 12 residues. The CDR3 sequence is CASNGLAGEQYF. The CDR3 bases are TGTGCCAGCAACGGACTAGCTGGCGAGCAGTACTTC.